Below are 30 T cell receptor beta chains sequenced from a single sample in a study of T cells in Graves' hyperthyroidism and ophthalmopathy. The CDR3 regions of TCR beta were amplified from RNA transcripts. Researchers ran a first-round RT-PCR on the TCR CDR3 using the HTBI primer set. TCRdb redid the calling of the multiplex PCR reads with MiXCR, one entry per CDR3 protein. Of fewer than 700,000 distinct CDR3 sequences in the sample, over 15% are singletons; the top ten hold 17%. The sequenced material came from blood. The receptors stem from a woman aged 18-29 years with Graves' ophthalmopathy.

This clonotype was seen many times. CDR3 DNA: TGTGCCAGCAGTTTGGCGGGAGTGGTAGATACGCAGTATTTT. This encodes CASSLAGVVDTQYF. The V gene is TRBV28, the J gene TRBJ2-3; 7 bases agree with TRBD2. Per germline, CDR1 MDHEN and CDR2 SYDVKM. The CDR3 consists of 14 residues. With V trimmed by 3 bases and J by 5 bases, 5 bases remained unmatched.

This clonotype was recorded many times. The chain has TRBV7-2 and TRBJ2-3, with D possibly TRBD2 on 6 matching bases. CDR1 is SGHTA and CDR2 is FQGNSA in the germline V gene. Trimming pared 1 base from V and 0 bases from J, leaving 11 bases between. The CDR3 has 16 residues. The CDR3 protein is CASSLVRGTSTDTQYF. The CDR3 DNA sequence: TGTGCCAGCAGCTTAGTACGTGGGACTAGCACAGATACGCAGTATTTT. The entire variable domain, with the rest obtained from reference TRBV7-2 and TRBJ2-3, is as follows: GAGVSQSPSNKVTEKGKDVELRCDPISGHTALYWYRQSLGQGLEFLIYFQGNSAPDKSGLPSDRFSAERTGGSVSTLTIQRTQQEDSAVYLCASSLVRGTSTDTQYFGPGTRLTVL.

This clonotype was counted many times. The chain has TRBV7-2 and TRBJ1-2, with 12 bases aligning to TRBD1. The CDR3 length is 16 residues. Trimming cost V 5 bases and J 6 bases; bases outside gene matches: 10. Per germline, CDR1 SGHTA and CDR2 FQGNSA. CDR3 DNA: TGTGCCAGCAGCCCGCGCGGGACAGGGGGCGCTGATGGCTACACCTTC. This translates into CASSPRGTGGADGYTF.

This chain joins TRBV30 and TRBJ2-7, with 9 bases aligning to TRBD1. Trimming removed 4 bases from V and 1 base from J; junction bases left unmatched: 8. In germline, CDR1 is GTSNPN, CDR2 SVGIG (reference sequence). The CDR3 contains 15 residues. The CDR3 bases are TGTGCCTGGATGGGTCCTGGGACAGGGTCCTACGAGCAGTACTTC. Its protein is CAWMGPGTGSYEQYF.

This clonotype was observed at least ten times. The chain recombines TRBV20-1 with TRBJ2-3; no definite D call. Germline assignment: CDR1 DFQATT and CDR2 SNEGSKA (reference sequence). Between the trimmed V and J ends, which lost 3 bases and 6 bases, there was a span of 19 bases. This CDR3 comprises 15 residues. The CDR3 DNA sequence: TGCAGTGCTAGCTATCGGGTCTCTACACGGGATACGCAGTATTTT. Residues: CSASYRVSTRDTQYF.

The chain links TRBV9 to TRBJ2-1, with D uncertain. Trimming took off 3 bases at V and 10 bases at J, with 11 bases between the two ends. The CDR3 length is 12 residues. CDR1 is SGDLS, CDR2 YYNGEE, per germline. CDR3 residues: CASSERRGEQFF. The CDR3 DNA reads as TGTGCCAGCAGCGAGAGACGCGGAGAGCAGTTCTTC. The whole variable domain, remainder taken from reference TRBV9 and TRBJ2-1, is DSGVTQTPKHLITATGQRVTLRCSPRSGDLSVYWYQQSLDQGLQFLIQYYNGEERAKGNILERFSAQQFPDLHSELNLSSLELGDSALYFCASSERRGEQFFGPGTRLTVL.

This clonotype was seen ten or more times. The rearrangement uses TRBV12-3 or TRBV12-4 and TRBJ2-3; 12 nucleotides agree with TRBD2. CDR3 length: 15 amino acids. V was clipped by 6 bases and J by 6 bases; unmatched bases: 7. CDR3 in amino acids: CASRTTSGSPDTQYF. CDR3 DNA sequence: TGTGCCAGCAGGACGACTAGCGGGAGCCCGGATACGCAGTATTTT.

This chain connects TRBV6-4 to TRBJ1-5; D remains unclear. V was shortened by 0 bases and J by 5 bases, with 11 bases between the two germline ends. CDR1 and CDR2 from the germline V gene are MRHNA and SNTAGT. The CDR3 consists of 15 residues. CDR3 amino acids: CASSDSSLRHQPQHF. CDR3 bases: TGTGCCAGCAGTGACTCGAGTCTGCGGCATCAGCCCCAGCATTTT.

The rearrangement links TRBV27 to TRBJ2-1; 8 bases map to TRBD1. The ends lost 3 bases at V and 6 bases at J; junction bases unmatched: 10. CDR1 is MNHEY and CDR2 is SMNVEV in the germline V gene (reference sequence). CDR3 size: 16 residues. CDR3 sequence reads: CASSLIGWTGTNEQFF. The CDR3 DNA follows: TGTGCCAGCAGTTTGATTGGGTGGACAGGGACCAATGAGCAGTTCTTC.

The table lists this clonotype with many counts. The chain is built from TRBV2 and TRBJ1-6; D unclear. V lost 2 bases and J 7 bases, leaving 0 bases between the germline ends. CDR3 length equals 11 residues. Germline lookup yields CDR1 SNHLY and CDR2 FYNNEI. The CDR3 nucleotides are TGTGCCAGCAGTGAAAATTCACCCCTCCACTTT. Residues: CASSENSPLHF. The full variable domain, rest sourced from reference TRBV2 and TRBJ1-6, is EPEVTQTPSHQVTQMGQEVILRCVPISNHLYFYWYRQILGQKVEFLVSFYNNEISEKSEIFDDQFSVERPDGSNFTLKIRSTKLEDSAMYFCASSENSPLHFGNGTRLTVT.

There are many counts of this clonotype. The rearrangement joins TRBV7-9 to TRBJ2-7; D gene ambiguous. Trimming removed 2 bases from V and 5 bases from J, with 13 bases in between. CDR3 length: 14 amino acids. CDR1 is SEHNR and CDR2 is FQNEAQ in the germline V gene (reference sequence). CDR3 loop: CASSLNPTTHEQYF. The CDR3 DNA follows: TGTGCCAGCAGCTTAAACCCGACAACCCACGAGCAGTACTTC.

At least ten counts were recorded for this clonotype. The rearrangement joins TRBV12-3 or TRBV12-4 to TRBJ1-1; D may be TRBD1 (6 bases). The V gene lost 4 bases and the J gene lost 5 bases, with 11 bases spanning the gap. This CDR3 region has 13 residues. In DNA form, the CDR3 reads TGTGCCAGCAGTTACCAACAGGGTACTGAAGCTTTCTTT. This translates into CASSYQQGTEAFF.

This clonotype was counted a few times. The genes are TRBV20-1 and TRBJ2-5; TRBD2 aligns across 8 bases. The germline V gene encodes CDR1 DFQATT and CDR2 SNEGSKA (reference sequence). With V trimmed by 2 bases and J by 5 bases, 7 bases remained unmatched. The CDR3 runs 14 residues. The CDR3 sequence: CSARQGGGMETQYF. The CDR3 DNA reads TGCAGTGCTAGACAGGGCGGGGGGATGGAGACCCAGTACTTC.

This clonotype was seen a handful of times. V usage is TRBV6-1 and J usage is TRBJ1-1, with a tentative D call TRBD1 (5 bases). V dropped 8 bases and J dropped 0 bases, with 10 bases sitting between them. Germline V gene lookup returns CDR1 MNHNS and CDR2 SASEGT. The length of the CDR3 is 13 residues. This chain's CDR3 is CASGADLNTEAFF. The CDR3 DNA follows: TGTGCCAGCGGGGCCGACCTGAACACTGAAGCTTTCTTT.

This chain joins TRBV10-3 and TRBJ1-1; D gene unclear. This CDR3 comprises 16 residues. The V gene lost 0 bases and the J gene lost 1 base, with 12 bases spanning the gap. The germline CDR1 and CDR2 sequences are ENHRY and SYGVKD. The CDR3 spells CAISESLSQENTEAFF. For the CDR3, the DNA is TGTGCCATCAGTGAGTCCCTAAGTCAGGAGAACACTGAAGCTTTCTTT.

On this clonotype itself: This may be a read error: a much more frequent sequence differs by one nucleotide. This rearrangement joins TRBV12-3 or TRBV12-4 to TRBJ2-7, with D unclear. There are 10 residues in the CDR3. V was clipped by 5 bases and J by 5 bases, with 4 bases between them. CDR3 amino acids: CASSRDEQYF. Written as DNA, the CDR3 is TGTGCCAGCAGTCGGGACGAGCAGTACTTC.

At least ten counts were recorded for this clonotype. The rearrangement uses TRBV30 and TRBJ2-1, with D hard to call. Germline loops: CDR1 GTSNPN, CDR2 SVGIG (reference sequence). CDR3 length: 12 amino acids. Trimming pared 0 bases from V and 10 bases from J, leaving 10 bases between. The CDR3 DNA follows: TGTGCCTGGAGTGTAACCCTGGGGGAGCAGTTCTTC. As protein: CAWSVTLGEQFF.

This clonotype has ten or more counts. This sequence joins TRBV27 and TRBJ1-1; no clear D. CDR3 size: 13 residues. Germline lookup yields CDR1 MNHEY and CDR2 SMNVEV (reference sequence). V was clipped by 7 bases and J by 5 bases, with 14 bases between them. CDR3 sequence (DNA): TGTGCCAGCACCCCATTGGGTGGGACTGAAGCTTTCTTT. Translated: CASTPLGGTEAFF.

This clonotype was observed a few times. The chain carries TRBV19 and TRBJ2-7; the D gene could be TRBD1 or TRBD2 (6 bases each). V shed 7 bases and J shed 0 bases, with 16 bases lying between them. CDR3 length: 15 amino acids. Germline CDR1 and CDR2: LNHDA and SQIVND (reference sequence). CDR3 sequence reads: CASNSGDTSSYEQYF. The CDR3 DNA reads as TGTGCCAGTAACTCGGGGGACACGAGCTCCTACGAGCAGTACTTC.

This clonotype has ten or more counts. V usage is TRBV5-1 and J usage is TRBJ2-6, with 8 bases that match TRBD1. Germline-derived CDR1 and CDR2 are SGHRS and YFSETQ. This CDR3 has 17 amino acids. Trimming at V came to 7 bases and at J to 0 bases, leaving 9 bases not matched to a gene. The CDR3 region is CASAAGQASSGANVLTF. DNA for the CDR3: TGCGCCAGCGCCGCGGGACAGGCGAGCTCTGGGGCCAACGTCCTGACTTTC.

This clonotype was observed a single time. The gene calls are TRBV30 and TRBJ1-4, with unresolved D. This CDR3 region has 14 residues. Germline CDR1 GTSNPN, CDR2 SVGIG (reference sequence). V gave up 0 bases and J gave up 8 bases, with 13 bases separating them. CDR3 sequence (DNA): TGTGCCTGGAGTGTACTCCCAGGTCGGGAAAAACTGTTTTTT. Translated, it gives CAWSVLPGREKLFF.

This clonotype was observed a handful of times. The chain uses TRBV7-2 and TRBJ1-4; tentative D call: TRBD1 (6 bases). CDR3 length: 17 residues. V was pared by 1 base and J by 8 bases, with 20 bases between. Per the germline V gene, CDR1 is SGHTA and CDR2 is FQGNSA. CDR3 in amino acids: CASSLVGELGGGEKLFF. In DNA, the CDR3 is TGTGCCAGCAGCTTAGTGGGGGAGTTGGGGGGGGGCGAAAAACTGTTTTTT.

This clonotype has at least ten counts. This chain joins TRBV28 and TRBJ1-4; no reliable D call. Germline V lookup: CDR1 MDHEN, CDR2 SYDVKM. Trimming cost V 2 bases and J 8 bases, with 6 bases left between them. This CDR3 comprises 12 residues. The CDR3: CASSLLREKLFF. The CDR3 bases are TGTGCCAGCAGTTTACTTCGGGAAAAACTGTTTTTT. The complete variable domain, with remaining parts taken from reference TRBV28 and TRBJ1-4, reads DVKVTQSSRYLVKRTGEKVFLECVQDMDHENMFWYRQDPGLGLRLIYFSYDVKMKEKGDIPEGYSVSREKKERFSLILESASTNQTSMYLCASSLLREKLFFGSGTQLSVL.

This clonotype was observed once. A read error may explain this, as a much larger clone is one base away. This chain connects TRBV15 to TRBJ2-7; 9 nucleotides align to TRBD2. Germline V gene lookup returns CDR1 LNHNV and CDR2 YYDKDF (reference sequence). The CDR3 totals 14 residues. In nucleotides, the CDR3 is TGTGCCACCGGCAGAGTTAGCGGGAGCTACGAGCAGTACTTC. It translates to CATGRVSGSYEQYF.

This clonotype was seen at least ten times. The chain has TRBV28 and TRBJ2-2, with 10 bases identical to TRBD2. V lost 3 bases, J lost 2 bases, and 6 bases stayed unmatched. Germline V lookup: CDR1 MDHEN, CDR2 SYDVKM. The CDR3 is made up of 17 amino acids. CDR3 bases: TGTGCCAGCAGTTTCGGACTAGCGGAGATCAACACCGGGGAGCTGTTTTTT. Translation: CASSFGLAEINTGELFF.

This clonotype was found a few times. The CDR3 here is CASSRVDEYGEQFF. The CDR3, as DNA: TGCGCCAGCAGCCGAGTTGACGAGTATGGTGAGCAGTTCTTC. The V call is TRBV4-3, the J call TRBJ2-1; D uncertain. The length of the CDR3 is 14 residues. Trimming left V 4 bases short and J 9 bases short, with 16 bases between. Germline V gene sequence: CDR1 LGHNA, CDR2 YSLEER.

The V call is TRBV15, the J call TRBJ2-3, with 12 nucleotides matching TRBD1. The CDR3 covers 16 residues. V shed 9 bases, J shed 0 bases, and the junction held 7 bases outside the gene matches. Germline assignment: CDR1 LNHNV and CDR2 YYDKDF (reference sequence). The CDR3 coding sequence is TGTGCCACAACAAGAGGGACAGGGGGCAGCACAGATACGCAGTATTTT. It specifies CATTRGTGGSTDTQYF.

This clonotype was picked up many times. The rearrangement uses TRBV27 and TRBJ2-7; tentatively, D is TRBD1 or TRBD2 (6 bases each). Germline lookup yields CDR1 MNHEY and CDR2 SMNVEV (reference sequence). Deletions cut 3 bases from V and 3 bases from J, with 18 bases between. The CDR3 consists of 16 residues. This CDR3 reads CASSFGGHRGVYEQYF. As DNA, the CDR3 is TGTGCCAGCAGTTTCGGGGGACATCGCGGGGTCTACGAGCAGTACTTC.

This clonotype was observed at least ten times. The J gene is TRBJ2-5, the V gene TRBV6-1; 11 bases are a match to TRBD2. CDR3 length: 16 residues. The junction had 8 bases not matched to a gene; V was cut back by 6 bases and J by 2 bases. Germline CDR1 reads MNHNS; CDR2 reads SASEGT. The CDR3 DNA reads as TGTGCCAGCAGCCCCGGGACTAGCGGTGTACAAGAGACCCAGTACTTC. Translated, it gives CASSPGTSGVQETQYF.

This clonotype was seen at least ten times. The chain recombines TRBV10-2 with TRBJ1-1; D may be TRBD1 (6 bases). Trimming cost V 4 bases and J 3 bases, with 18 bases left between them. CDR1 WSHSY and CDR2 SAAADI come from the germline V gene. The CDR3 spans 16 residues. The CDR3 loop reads CASSGLTGTRDTEAFF. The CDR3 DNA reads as TGCGCCAGCAGTGGCCTAACCGGGACAAGGGACACTGAAGCTTTCTTT.